One and the same sample provided the 8 T cell receptor beta chains below, sequenced in a study of response to subunit inactivated influenza vaccine (dated by TCRdb to the late 2010s). Libraries came from RT-PCR. Sequencing was carried out with an Illumina HiSeq 2500. The public reads were run again by TCRdb, first through fastp at Q25 and then through MiXCR, and only productive beta chains were kept. Entries that share a CDR3 protein sequence are merged under the most common genes and DNA. This sample has 550,000 to 600,000 distinct CDR3 sequences in its table, and about 12% of those were observed once. The ten largest clones capture more than 8.5% of the sample. Here the sequenced sample was PBMCs from blood, taken on the day of vaccination. These receptor sequences come from a man between 50 and 59 years old who received an inactivated influenza vaccine. Donor details come from another sample of the same person, matched by shared clones.

This clonotype came up a few times. V gene TRBV20-1 combines with J gene TRBJ1-1, with D perhaps matching TRBD1 (6 bases). Germline values: CDR1 DFQATT, CDR2 SNEGSKA (reference sequence). The germline V and J ends were trimmed by 5 bases and 5 bases, with 21 bases remaining between them. The CDR3 consists of 15 residues. CDR3 sequence (DNA): TGCAGTGCTCCCACGGGGCCGATGAGGGGGACTGAAGCTTTCTTT. Its translation: CSAPTGPMRGTEAFF.

This clonotype was picked up many times. The chain uses TRBV12-3 or TRBV12-4 and TRBJ2-2; D is ambiguous. The CDR3 is made up of 14 amino acids. V was pared by 3 bases and J by 5 bases, with 10 bases between. Written as DNA, the CDR3 is TGTGCCAGCAGTTTGTCTGGTGTGACCGGGGAGCTGTTTTTT. It yields the protein CASSLSGVTGELFF.

This clonotype was observed many times. The chain combines TRBV5-1 with TRBJ2-1, with TRBD2 identical over 7 bases. Germline V lookup: CDR1 SGHRS, CDR2 YFSETQ. This CDR3 has 18 amino acids. J lost 0 bases, V lost 2 bases, and 11 bases had no gene match. The CDR3 nucleotides read TGCGCCAGCAGCTTCCTTCCCACTAGCGTCAACTCCTACAATGAGCAGTTCTTC. It codes for CASSFLPTSVNSYNEQFF.

V usage is TRBV12-3 or TRBV12-4 and J usage is TRBJ2-1; 7 bases fit TRBD1. This CDR3 has 14 amino acids. Losses at the gene ends were 4 bases for V and 9 bases for J; bases not matched to a gene: 9. CDR3 nucleotides: TGTGCCAGCAGTTGGGCAGGGGGAGTAGGTGAGCAGTTCTTC. Amino acids: CASSWAGGVGEQFF.

V gene TRBV28 combines with J gene TRBJ2-6, with D hard to call. Trimming cost V 6 bases and J 2 bases, with 14 bases left between them. The germline V gene encodes CDR1 MDHEN and CDR2 SYDVKM. The CDR3 totals 16 residues. The CDR3 sequence is CASSWLGSTGANVLTF. CDR3 sequence (DNA): TGTGCCAGCAGCTGGCTGGGGTCTACTGGGGCCAACGTCCTGACTTTC.

This clonotype appeared a few times. This rearrangement joins TRBV18 to TRBJ2-1, with D possibly matching TRBD2 (5 bases). Germline V gene lookup returns CDR1 KGHSH and CDR2 LQKENI. The CDR3 runs 17 residues. Trimming cost V 4 bases and J 7 bases, with 23 bases left between them. The chain's CDR3 is CASSHMSLVLEANEQFF. CDR3 DNA: TGTGCCAGCTCACATATGTCACTAGTCCTAGAGGCTAATGAGCAGTTCTTC. Looking up the rest from reference TRBV18 and TRBJ2-1 gives the full variable domain: NAGVMQNPRHLVRRRGQEARLRCSPMKGHSHVYWYRQLPEEGLKFMVYLQKENIIDESGMPKERFSAEFPKEGPSILRIQQVVRGDSAAYFCASSHMSLVLEANEQFFGPGTRLTVL.

CDR3 region: CASSTTGRVNIQYF. CDR3 nucleotides: TGTGCCAGCAGCACGACAGGGCGAGTAAACATTCAGTACTTC. This chain uses TRBV7-9 with TRBJ2-4; 7 bases line up with TRBD1. V dropped 5 bases and J dropped 6; count of bases not matched to a gene: 7. The CDR3 runs 14 residues. Germline V gives CDR1 SEHNR, CDR2 FQNEAQ (reference sequence).

This clonotype was detected many times. V is TRBV6-5 and J is TRBJ2-2, with D unclear. The CDR3 spans 16 residues. The V gene lost 0 bases and the J gene lost 4 bases, with 12 bases spanning the gap. Germline CDR1 MNHEY, CDR2 SVGAGI. CDR3 bases: TGTGCCAGCAGTTACTCGATTGGGCCGGGCACCGGGGAGCTGTTTTTT. The encoded protein is CASSYSIGPGTGELFF.